This T cell receptor beta chain stems from a study of blood T cells in healthy people across ages. The second PCR ran about 6 to 12 cycles with a sample-barcoded 5' primer and J-beta primers. TCRdb re-called the 5' RACE reads through MiXCR, storing one row per CDR3 protein. Of 1.8 million or so distinct CDR3 sequences listed, around 40% are singletons. PBMCs numbering at least 6.5 million were isolated per sample. Regarding this clonotype: Antigen: not known.

The CDR3 sequence is 16 residues long. The ends lost 3 bases at V and 11 bases at J; junction bases unmatched: 16. General study results and limits: PBMCs were not sorted, which prevented a conclusive comparison of naive versus antigen-experienced cells. Older age coincided with a roughly linear decline in TCR beta diversity per million T cells. Comparison with aged donors showed that long-lived donors had more naive CD4+ cells and higher diversity.

This chain links TRBV12-3 or TRBV12-4 with TRBJ2-5; 9 bases match TRBD1. The sample consisted of blood. This clonotype was sampled from a human donor in good health. CDR3 sequence: CASSFHRGRGGREQYF. The CDR3 region has the DNA TGTGCCAGCAGTTTTCACAGGGGGCGCGGAGGGCGGGAGCAGTACTTC.